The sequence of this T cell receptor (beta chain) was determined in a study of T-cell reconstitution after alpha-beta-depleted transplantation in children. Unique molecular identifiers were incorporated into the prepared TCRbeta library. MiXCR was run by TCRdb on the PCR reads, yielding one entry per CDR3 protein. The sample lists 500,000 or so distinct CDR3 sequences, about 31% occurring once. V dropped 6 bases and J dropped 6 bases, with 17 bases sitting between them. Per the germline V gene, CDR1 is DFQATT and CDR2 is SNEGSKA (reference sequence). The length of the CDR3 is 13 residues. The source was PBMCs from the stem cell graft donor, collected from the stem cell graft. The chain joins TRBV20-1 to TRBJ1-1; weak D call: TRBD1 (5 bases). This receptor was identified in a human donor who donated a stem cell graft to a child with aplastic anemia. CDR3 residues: CSAPGQGGAEAFF. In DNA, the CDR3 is TGCAGTGCGCCCGGTCAGGGAGGGGCTGAAGCTTTCTTT.